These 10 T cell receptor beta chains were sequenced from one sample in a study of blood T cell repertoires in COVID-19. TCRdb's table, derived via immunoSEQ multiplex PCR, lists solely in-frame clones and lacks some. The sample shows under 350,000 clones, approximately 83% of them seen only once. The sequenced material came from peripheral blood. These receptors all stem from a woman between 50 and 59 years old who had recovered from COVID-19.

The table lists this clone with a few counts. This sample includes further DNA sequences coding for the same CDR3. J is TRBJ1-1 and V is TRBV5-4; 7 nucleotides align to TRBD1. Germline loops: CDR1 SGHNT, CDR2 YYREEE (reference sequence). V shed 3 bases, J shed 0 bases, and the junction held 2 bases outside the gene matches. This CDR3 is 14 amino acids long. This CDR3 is CASSSGQMNTEAFF. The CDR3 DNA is TGTGCCAGCAGCTCGGGACAGATGAACACTGAAGCTTTCTTT. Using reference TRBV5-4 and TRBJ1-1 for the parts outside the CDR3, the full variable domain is ETGVTQSPTHLIKTRGQQVTLRCSSQSGHNTVSWYQQALGQGPQFIFQYYREEENGRGNFPPRFSGLQFPNYSSELNVNALELDDSALYLCASSSGQMNTEAFFGQGTRLTVV.

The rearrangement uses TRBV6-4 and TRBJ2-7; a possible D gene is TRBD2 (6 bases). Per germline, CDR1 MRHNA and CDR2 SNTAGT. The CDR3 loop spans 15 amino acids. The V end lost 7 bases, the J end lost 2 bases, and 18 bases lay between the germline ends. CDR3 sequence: CASKDRTTDAYEQYF. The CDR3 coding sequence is TGTGCCAGCAAGGACCGGACTACGGACGCCTACGAGCAGTACTTC.

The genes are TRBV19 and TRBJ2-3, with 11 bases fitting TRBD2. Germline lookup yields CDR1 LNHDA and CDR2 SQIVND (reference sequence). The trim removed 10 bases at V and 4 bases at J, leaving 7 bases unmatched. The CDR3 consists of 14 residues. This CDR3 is CATRGTSGADTQYF. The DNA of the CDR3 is TGTGCCACTAGAGGGACTAGCGGAGCAGATACGCAGTATTTT.

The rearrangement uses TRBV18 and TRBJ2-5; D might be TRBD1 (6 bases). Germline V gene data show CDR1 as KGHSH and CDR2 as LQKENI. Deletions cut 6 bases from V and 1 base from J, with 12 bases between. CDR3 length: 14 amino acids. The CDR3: CASSPGQFQETQYF. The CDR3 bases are TGTGCCAGCTCTCCTGGACAGTTCCAAGAGACCCAGTACTTC.

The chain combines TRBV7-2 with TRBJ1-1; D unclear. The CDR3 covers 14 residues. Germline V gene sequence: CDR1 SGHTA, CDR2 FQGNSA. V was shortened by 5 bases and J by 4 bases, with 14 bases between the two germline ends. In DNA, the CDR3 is TGTGCCAGCAGCCGGAGCCTTCTAGGCACTGAAGCTTTCTTT. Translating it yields CASSRSLLGTEAFF.

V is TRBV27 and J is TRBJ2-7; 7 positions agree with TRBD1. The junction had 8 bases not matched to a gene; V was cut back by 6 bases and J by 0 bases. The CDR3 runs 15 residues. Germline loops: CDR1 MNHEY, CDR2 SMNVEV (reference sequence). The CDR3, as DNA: TGTGCCAGCAGCCAACAGGGGTGGGGCTCCTACGAGCAGTACTTC. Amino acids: CASSQQGWGSYEQYF.

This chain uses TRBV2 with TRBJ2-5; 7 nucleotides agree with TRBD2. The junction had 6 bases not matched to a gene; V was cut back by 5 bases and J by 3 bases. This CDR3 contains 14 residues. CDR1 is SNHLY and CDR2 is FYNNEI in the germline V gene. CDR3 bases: TGTGCCAGCAGTCCTCCAAGCGGGAAAGAGACCCAGTACTTC. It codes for CASSPPSGKETQYF.

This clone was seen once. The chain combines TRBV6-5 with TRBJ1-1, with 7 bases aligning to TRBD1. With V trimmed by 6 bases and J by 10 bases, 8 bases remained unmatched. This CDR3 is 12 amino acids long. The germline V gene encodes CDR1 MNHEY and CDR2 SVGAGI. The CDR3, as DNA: TGTGCCAGCAGAGACAGGGCTTTAGGAGCTTTCTTT. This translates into CASRDRALGAFF.

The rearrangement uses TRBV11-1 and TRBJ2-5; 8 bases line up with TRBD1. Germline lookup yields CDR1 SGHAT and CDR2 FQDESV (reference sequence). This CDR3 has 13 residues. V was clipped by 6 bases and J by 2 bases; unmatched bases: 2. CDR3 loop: CASRYRGQETQYF. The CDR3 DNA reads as TGTGCCAGCAGGTACAGGGGGCAAGAGACCCAGTACTTC.

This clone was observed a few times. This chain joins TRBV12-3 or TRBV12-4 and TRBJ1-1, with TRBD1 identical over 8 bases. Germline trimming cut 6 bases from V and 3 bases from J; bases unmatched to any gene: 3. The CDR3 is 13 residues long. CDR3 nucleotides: TGTGCCAGCAGGCCACAGGGGGACACTGAAGCTTTCTTT. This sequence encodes CASRPQGDTEAFF.